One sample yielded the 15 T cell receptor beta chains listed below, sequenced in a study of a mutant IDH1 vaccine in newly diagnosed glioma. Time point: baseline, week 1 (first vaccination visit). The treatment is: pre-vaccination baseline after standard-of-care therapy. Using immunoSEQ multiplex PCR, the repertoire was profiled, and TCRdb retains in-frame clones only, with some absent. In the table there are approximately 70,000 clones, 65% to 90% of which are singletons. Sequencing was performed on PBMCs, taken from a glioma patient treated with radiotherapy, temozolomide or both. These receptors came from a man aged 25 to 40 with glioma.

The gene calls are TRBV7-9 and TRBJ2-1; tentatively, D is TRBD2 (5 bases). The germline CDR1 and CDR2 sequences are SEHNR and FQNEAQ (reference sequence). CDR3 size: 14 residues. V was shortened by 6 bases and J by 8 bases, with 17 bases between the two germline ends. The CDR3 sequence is CASSEARGLDEQFF. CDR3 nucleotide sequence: TGTGCCAGCAGTGAAGCCCGGGGATTGGATGAGCAGTTCTTC.

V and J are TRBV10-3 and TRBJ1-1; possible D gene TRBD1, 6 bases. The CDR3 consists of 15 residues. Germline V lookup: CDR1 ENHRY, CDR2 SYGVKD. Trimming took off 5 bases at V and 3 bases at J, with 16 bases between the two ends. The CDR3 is CAISFGQSQDTEAFF. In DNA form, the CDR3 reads TGTGCCATCAGTTTTGGACAGTCGCAGGACACTGAAGCTTTCTTT.

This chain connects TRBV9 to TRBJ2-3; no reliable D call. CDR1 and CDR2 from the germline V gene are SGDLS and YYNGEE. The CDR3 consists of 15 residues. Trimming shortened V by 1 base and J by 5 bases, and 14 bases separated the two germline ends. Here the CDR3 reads CASSVLFSSGDTQYF. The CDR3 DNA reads TGTGCCAGCAGCGTACTTTTTAGCTCCGGAGATACGCAGTATTTT. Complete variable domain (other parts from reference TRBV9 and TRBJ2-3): DSGVTQTPKHLITATGQRVTLRCSPRSGDLSVYWYQQSLDQGLQFLIQYYNGEERAKGNILERFSAQQFPDLHSELNLSSLELGDSALYFCASSVLFSSGDTQYFGPGTRLTVL.

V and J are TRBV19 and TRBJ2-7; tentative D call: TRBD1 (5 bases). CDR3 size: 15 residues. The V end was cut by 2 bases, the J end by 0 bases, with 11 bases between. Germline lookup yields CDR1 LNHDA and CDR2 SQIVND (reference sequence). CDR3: CASSIFPDSSYEQYF. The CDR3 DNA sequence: TGTGCCAGTAGTATATTTCCCGACAGCTCCTACGAGCAGTACTTC.

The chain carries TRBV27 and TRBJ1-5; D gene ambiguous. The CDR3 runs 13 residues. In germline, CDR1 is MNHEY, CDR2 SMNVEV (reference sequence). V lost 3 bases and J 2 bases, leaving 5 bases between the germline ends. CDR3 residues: CASSFGGNQPQHF. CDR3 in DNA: TGTGCCAGCAGTTTCGGGGGCAATCAGCCCCAGCATTTT.

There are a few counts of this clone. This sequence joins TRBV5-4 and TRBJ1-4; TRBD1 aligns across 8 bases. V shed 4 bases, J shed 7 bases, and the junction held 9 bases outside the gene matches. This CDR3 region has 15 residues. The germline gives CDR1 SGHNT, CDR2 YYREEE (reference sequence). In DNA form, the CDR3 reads TGTGCCAGCAGCCGAGACCAGGGGGCGGGTGAAAAACTGTTTTTT. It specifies CASSRDQGAGEKLFF. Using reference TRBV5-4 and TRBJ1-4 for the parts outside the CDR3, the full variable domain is ETGVTQSPTHLIKTRGQQVTLRCSSQSGHNTVSWYQQALGQGPQFIFQYYREEENGRGNFPPRFSGLQFPNYSSELNVNALELDDSALYLCASSRDQGAGEKLFFGSGTQLSVL.

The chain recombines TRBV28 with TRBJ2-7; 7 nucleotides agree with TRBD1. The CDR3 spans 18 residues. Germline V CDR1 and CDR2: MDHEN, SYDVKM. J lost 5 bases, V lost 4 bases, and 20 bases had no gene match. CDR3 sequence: CASSSNRDSGISRHEQYF. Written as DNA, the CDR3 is TGTGCCAGCAGTTCGAACCGGGACAGCGGAATCTCCCGGCACGAGCAGTACTTC.

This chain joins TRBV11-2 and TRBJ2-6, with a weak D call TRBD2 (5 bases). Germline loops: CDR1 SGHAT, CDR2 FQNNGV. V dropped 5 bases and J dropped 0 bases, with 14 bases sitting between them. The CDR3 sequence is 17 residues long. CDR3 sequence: CASSPPRAFSGANVLTF. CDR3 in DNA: TGTGCCAGCAGCCCCCCGCGGGCCTTCTCTGGGGCCAACGTCCTGACTTTC.

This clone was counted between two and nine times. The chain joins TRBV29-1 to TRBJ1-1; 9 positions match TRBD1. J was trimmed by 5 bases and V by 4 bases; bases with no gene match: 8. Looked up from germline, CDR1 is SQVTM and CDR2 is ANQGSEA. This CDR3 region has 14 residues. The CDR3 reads CSVVDRGLVTEAFF. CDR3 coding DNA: TGCAGCGTTGTGGACAGGGGTTTGGTGACTGAAGCTTTCTTT.

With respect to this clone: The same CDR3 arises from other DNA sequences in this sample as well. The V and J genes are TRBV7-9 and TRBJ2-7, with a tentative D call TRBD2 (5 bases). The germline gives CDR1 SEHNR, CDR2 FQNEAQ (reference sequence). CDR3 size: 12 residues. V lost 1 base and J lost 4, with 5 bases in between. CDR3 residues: CASSLGTYEQYF. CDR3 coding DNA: TGTGCCAGCAGCTTAGGGACTTACGAGCAGTACTTC.

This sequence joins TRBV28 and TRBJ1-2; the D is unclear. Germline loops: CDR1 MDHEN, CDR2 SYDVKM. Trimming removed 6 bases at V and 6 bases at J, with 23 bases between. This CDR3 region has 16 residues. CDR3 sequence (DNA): TGTGCCAGCAGGTCATTCGGGGTTTATGAGCGGGATGGCTACACCTTC. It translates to CASRSFGVYERDGYTF.

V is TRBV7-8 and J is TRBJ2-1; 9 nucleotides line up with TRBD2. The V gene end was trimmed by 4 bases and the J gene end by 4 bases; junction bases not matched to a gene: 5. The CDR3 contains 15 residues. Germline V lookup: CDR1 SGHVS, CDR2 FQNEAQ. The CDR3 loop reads CASSYRLAAYNEQFF. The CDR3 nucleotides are TGTGCCAGCAGCTACAGACTAGCGGCTTACAATGAGCAGTTCTTC.

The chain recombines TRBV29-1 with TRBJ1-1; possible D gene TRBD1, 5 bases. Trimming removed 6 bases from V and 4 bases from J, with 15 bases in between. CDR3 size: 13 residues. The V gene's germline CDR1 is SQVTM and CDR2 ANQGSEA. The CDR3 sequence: CSVRQRMGTEAFF. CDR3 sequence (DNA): TGCAGCGTCAGACAGCGGATGGGCACTGAAGCTTTCTTT.

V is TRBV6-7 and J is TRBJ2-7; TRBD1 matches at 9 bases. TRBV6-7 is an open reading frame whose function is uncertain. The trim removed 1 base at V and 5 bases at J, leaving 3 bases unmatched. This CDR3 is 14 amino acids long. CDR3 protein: CASSYWGQGHEQYF. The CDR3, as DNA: TGTGCCAGCAGTTACTGGGGACAGGGCCACGAGCAGTACTTC.

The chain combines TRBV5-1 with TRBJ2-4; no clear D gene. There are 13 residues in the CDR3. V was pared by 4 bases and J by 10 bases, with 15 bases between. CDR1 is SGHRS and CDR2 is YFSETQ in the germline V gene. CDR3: CASSRSGPDIQYF. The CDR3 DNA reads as TGCGCCAGCAGCCGCTCGGGCCCGGATATTCAGTACTTC.